These 27 T cell receptor beta chains were sequenced from one sample in a study of vaccination and CD4 T cells after COVID-19. Cultured CD4+ T cell DNA was sequenced using the Oncomine TCR Beta short-read assay. TCRdb processed the PCR reads anew with MiXCR; each CDR3 protein has one entry. The table has roughly 13,000 distinct CDR3 sequences, under 75% seen once; the top ten hold 6.2%. Treatment reported: roughly 10-day PBMC culture with coronavirus spike peptide pools or control peptides (ViraFEST assay). No antigen has been identified for these receptors. Sequenced material: CD4+ T cells from blood, cultured in vitro. These receptors were taken from a human donor who had recovered from COVID-19.

The chain combines TRBV2 with TRBJ2-5; 9 bases match TRBD1. The V gene's germline CDR1 is SNHLY and CDR2 FYNNEI. The CDR3 length is 16 residues. The ends lost 3 bases at V and 3 bases at J; junction bases unmatched: 8. In DNA, the CDR3 is TGTGCCAGCAGTGAGGGACAGGGTGGCTCCAAAGAGACCCAGTACTTC. It yields the protein CASSEGQGGSKETQYF.

In its sample, this clonotype was seen a few times. The chain links TRBV27 to TRBJ1-1; no clear D gene. Trimming shortened V by 2 bases and J by 3 bases, and 13 bases separated the two germline ends. CDR1 is MNHEY and CDR2 is SMNVEV in the germline V gene (reference sequence). The CDR3 runs to 15 residues. CDR3 bases: TGTGCCAGCAGTTTACGAGGGATGGCCTACACTGAAGCTTTCTTT. Its translation is CASSLRGMAYTEAFF.

CDR3 coding DNA: TGCAGTGCTAGAGCCCCTCGGAGGGCGACAGGTGTAGACACCATATATTTT. Encoded protein: CSARAPRRATGVDTIYF. V usage is TRBV20-1 and J usage is TRBJ1-3; D might be TRBD1 (6 bases). Germline V gene data show CDR1 as DFQATT and CDR2 as SNEGSKA (reference sequence). The CDR3 spans 17 residues. The germline V and J ends were trimmed by 1 base and 8 bases, with 24 bases remaining between them.

This clonotype is deemed large. The chain combines TRBV20-1 with TRBJ1-5; D remains ambiguous. Trimming shortened V by 3 bases and J by 5 bases, and 8 bases separated the two germline ends. There are 12 residues in the CDR3. Germline CDR1 and CDR2: DFQATT and SNEGSKA (reference sequence). CDR3 protein: CSASEGDQPQHF. CDR3 nucleotides: TGCAGTGCTAGTGAGGGCGATCAGCCCCAGCATTTT.

The table lists this clonotype with a count of one. The chain uses TRBV5-1 and TRBJ2-7; 13 bases map to TRBD2. Germline CDR1 is SGHRS and CDR2 is YFSETQ. This CDR3 has 17 residues. The V and J ends lost 4 bases and 0 bases, in that order; junction bases with no gene match: 7. For the CDR3, the DNA is TGCGCCAGCAGCCCGGGGACTAGCGGGACCGTCTCCTACGAGCAGTACTTC. Its translation is CASSPGTSGTVSYEQYF.

This clonotype was seen a handful of times. The V and J genes are TRBV6-5 and TRBJ1-2, with unresolved D. V gave up 0 bases and J gave up 8 bases, with 13 bases separating them. Germline CDR1 MNHEY, CDR2 SVGAGI. CDR3 length equals 14 residues. As DNA, the CDR3 is TGTGCCAGCAGTTACTCGAACGGCAGGTCGGGCTACACCTTC. Its protein product is CASSYSNGRSGYTF.

The chain carries TRBV28 and TRBJ1-2, with a possible D match to TRBD1 (5 bases). The CDR3 is made up of 14 amino acids. V lost 3 bases to trimming and J lost 6 bases, with 14 bases between them. Germline CDR1 and CDR2: MDHEN and SYDVKM. CDR3 amino acids: CASSFAQGRNGYTF. CDR3 in DNA: TGTGCCAGCAGTTTTGCTCAGGGAAGAAATGGCTACACCTTC.

The chain combines TRBV28 with TRBJ1-5, with D perhaps matching TRBD1 (5 bases). The CDR3 is 14 residues long. Germline-derived CDR1 and CDR2 are MDHEN and SYDVKM. V dropped 5 bases and J dropped 6 bases, with 14 bases sitting between them. CDR3 nucleotide sequence: TGTGCCAGCAGTGCCGGGACGGGGACTCAGCCCCAGCATTTT. This codes for CASSAGTGTQPQHF.

This sequence joins TRBV12-3 or TRBV12-4 and TRBJ2-5; either TRBD1 or TRBD2 may supply D (5 bases each). Trimming left V 3 bases short and J 5 bases short, with 16 bases between. The CDR3 has 15 amino acids. The CDR3 sequence: CASSFGRRWGETQYF. The CDR3 region has the DNA TGTGCCAGCAGTTTCGGACGGAGGTGGGGGGAGACCCAGTACTTC.

This chain joins TRBV20-1 and TRBJ1-2; D not resolved. Germline assignment: CDR1 DFQATT and CDR2 SNEGSKA (reference sequence). Trimming shortened V by 0 bases and J by 2 bases, and 7 bases separated the two germline ends. This CDR3 comprises 13 residues. CDR3 residues: CSARDAGNYGYTF. As DNA, the CDR3 is TGCAGTGCTAGAGATGCGGGGAACTATGGCTACACCTTC.

This chain connects TRBV7-2 to TRBJ2-1; possible D gene TRBD1, 6 bases. Trimming took off 3 bases at V and 7 bases at J, with 7 bases between the two ends. In germline, CDR1 is SGHTA, CDR2 FQGNSA. This CDR3 spans 12 amino acids. The CDR3 nucleotides are TGTGCCAGCAGCTTGAGGGGGAATGAGCAGTTCTTC. Amino acid sequence: CASSLRGNEQFF.

The V and J genes are TRBV2 and TRBJ1-5; D is ambiguous. The V and J ends lost 5 bases and 6 bases respectively, with 14 bases between them. Germline CDR1 SNHLY, CDR2 FYNNEI. There are 14 residues in the CDR3. The CDR3 coding sequence is TGTGCCAGCAGTCCAACTCAGGCACCTCAGCCCCAGCATTTT. It yields the protein CASSPTQAPQPQHF.

As concerns this clonotype: A much larger clone is a single base away; this may be a read error. The chain uses TRBV29-1 and TRBJ2-3, with TRBD2 matching over 12 bases. In germline, CDR1 is SQVTM, CDR2 ANQGSEA. J lost 1 base, V lost 7 bases, and 6 bases had no gene match. The CDR3 has 15 residues. The CDR3 here is CSAAPSGRGTDTQYF. The CDR3 coding sequence is TGCAGCGCTGCCCCTAGCGGGAGGGGCACAGATACGCAGTATTTT.

The V gene is TRBV19, the J gene TRBJ2-2, with D possibly being TRBD1 or TRBD2 (6 bases each). This CDR3 has 15 residues. CDR1 and CDR2 from the germline V gene are LNHDA and SQIVND (reference sequence). Trimming removed 7 bases from V and 2 bases from J, with 14 bases in between. The CDR3 region is CASTPGAINTGELFF. The CDR3 DNA reads TGTGCCAGTACCCCGGGGGCTATAAACACCGGGGAGCTGTTTTTT.

CDR3 loop: CASSYTDSRNTEAFF. The CDR3, as DNA: TGTGCCAGCAGTTACACGGACAGCCGGAACACTGAAGCTTTCTTT. The chain links TRBV6-5 to TRBJ1-1; perhaps TRBD1 as D (6 bases). Germline CDR1 and CDR2: MNHEY and SVGAGI. The ends were cut back, 2 bases at V and 1 base at J, with 11 bases in the middle. This CDR3 contains 15 residues.

This chain connects TRBV7-6 to TRBJ1-2; no definite D call. The CDR3 loop spans 12 amino acids. Trimming stripped 1 base from V and 3 bases from J, with 3 bases between. Germline CDR1 reads SGHVS; CDR2 reads FNYEAQ. The CDR3 sequence: CASSLGDYGYTF. The CDR3 DNA sequence: TGTGCCAGCAGCTTAGGGGACTATGGCTACACCTTC.

The CDR3 is CASSTLGGVTSYTF. The CDR3 nucleotides read TGTGCCAGCAGCACACTCGGGGGAGTCACTAGCTACACCTTC. The chain couples TRBV12-3 or TRBV12-4 to TRBJ1-2, with TRBD1 as a possible D gene (5 bases). Trimming removed 6 bases at V and 9 bases at J, with 20 bases between. The CDR3 extends over 14 amino acids.

In its sample, this clonotype is medium-sized. The rearrangement links TRBV7-9 to TRBJ1-2; no reliable D call. Trimming took off 3 bases at V and 6 bases at J, with 11 bases between the two ends. Germline V CDR1 and CDR2: SEHNR, FQNEAQ (reference sequence). The CDR3 is 13 residues long. DNA for the CDR3: TGTGCCAGCAGCTTCGGAGTTGGCGATGGCTACACCTTC. This translates into CASSFGVGDGYTF.

The chain is built from TRBV7-2 and TRBJ2-4, with D perhaps being TRBD1 or TRBD2 (5 bases each). Germline V CDR1 and CDR2: SGHTA, FQGNSA. This CDR3 contains 14 residues. Trimming pared 6 bases from V and 6 bases from J, leaving 15 bases between. CDR3 DNA sequence: TGTGCCAGCAGTTCGACAGATGGGGGAAACATTCAGTACTTC. Protein sequence: CASSSTDGGNIQYF.

The V call is TRBV28, the J call TRBJ1-1, with D possibly TRBD1 on 5 matching bases. There are 17 residues in the CDR3. Germline V gene sequence: CDR1 MDHEN, CDR2 SYDVKM. The V end was cut by 5 bases, the J end by 3 bases, with 22 bases between. The CDR3 DNA reads as TGTGCCAGCAGTCCCGGGGGGGACGGGCGGCCCGACACTGAAGCTTTCTTT. This translates into CASSPGGDGRPDTEAFF. The full variable domain, rest sourced from reference TRBV28 and TRBJ1-1, is DVKVTQSSRYLVKRTGEKVFLECVQDMDHENMFWYRQDPGLGLRLIYFSYDVKMKEKGDIPEGYSVSREKKERFSLILESASTNQTSMYLCASSPGGDGRPDTEAFFGQGTRLTVV.

V is TRBV20-1 and J is TRBJ2-4, with 7 nucleotides matching TRBD2. The CDR3 runs 13 residues. V dropped 0 bases and J dropped 4; count of bases not matched to a gene: 0. Germline assignment: CDR1 DFQATT and CDR2 SNEGSKA (reference sequence). The chain's CDR3 is CSAREGGKNIQYF. Here the CDR3 DNA reads TGCAGTGCTAGAGAGGGAGGGAAAAACATTCAGTACTTC.

This sequence joins TRBV6-7 and TRBJ1-3; TRBD1 matches at 12 bases. TRBV6-7 is identified as an open reading frame with a role that is uncertain. This CDR3 contains 18 residues. Trimming took 0 bases from V and 2 from J; bases not matched to a gene: 5. Here the CDR3 reads CASSYSPGQGATGNTIYF. The CDR3 DNA reads as TGTGCCAGCAGTTACTCCCCGGGACAGGGGGCTACTGGAAACACCATATATTTT.

This chain connects TRBV10-3 to TRBJ1-3; the D gene is possibly TRBD1 (5 bases). CDR1 is ENHRY and CDR2 is SYGVKD in the germline V gene. Between the trimmed V and J ends, which lost 11 bases and 1 base, there was a span of 9 bases. This CDR3 comprises 12 residues. This CDR3 reads CASGGSGNTIYF. In DNA, the CDR3 is TGTGCCTCCGGGGGGTCTGGAAACACCATATATTTT.

This sequence joins TRBV4-3 and TRBJ2-7; 7 bases line up with TRBD2. The junction had 0 bases not matched to a gene; V was cut back by 1 base and J by 9 bases. The germline CDR1 and CDR2 sequences are LGHNA and YSLEER. This CDR3 spans 11 amino acids. CDR3 loop: CASSQGTRQYF. CDR3 DNA sequence: TGCGCCAGCAGCCAAGGGACTAGGCAGTACTTC.

This clonotype was recorded a few times. The CDR3 sequence is CAISQDFNTEAFF. As DNA, the CDR3 is TGTGCCATCAGTCAGGACTTTAACACTGAAGCTTTCTTT. The chain uses TRBV10-3 and TRBJ1-1; D is unclear. The V and J ends lost 5 bases and 2 bases respectively, with 9 bases between them. The CDR3 totals 13 residues. In germline, CDR1 is ENHRY, CDR2 SYGVKD.

The V gene is TRBV10-3, the J gene TRBJ2-7; no reliable D call. This CDR3 spans 13 amino acids. Germline V gene lookup returns CDR1 ENHRY and CDR2 SYGVKD. V was pared by 10 bases and J by 2 bases, with 15 bases between. As DNA, the CDR3 is TGTGCCACATGGGCCTCGCGGACCTACGAGCAGTACTTC. This sequence encodes CATWASRTYEQYF.

The CDR3 sequence: CASSLYPPGVSGYTF. The CDR3 DNA follows: TGTGCCAGCAGTTTATATCCCCCCGGGGTTTCTGGCTACACCTTC. The chain links TRBV28 to TRBJ1-2; no firm D call. The CDR3 is made up of 15 amino acids. V was shortened by 1 base and J by 7 bases, with 16 bases between the two germline ends. Looked up from germline, CDR1 is MDHEN and CDR2 is SYDVKM.